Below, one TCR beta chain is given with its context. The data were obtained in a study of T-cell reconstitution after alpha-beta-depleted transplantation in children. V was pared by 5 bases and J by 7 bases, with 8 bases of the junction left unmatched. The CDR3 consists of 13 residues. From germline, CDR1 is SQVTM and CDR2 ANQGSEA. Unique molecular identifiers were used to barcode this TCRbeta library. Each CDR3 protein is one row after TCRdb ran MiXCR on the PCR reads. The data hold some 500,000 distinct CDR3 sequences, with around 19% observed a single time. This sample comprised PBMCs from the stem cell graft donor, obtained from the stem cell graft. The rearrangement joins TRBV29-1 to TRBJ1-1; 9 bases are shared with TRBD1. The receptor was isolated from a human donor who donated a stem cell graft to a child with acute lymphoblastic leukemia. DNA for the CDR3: TGCAGCGTTCACAGGGGGCGCCGGGATGAAGCTTTCTTT. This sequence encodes CSVHRGRRDEAFF.